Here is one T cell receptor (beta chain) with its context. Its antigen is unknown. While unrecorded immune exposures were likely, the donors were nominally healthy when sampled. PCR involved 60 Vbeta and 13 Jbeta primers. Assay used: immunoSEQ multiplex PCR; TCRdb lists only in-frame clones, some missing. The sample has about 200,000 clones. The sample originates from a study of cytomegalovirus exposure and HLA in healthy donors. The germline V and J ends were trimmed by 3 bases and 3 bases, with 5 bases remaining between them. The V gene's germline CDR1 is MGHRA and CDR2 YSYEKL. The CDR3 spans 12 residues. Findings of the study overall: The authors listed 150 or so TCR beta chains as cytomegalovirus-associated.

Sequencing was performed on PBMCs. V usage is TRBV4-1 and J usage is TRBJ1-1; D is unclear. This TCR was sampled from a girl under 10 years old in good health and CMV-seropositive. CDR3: CASSQVDTEAFF. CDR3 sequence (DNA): TGCGCCAGCAGCCAGGTAGACACTGAAGCTTTCTTT.